This TCR beta chain was sequenced during a study of blood T cell repertoires in COVID-19. Across the study: Sites in the United States, Italy and Spain provided acute and convalescent COVID-19 samples. In each case, the material was cDNA or gDNA derived from T cells, B-cell-depleted T cells, or PBMCs.

This CDR3 contains 16 residues. Germline V lookup: CDR1 SGDLS, CDR2 YYNGEE. The V and J ends lost 0 bases and 3 bases respectively, with 12 bases between them. In the study's own analysis: From reference gene primer amplification, estimates of nucleated cell counts were derived. Profiled with immunoSEQ multiplex PCR; TCRdb holds only in-frame clones, not every one. V, J and clone size are taken as reported in that table, and D and trimming were inferred from the DNA itself. The sample shows some 100,000 clones, around nine tenths of them seen only once. This clone has just a few counts. The J gene is TRBJ2-2, the V gene TRBV9, with D maybe TRBD2 (7 bases). This TCR was recovered from a woman aged 80 or over with active COVID-19. Specimen: peripheral blood. The CDR3: CASSVVGGQDTGELFF. In DNA form, the CDR3 reads TGTGCCAGCAGCGTAGTCGGGGGGCAGGACACCGGGGAGCTGTTTTTT.